A single T cell receptor (beta chain) is shown here with its context. The data originate from a study of T cells after somatic rescue of genetic block. Generated by immunoSEQ multiplex PCR, the TCRdb table keeps only in-frame clones and is missing some. Among roughly 92,000 clones listed, 90% were seen once. The length of the CDR3 is 15 residues. CDR1 and CDR2 from the germline V gene are SGHVS and FNYEAQ. Trimming stripped 1 base from V and 1 base from J, with 10 bases between. The V gene is TRBV7-6, the J gene TRBJ1-1, with D possibly matching TRBD1 (6 bases). The sequenced sample consisted of peripheral blood mononuclear cells (PBMCs). This receptor was identified in a woman between 18 and 29 years old. CDR3 bases: TGTGCCAGCAGCTTAGGTTTACAGGGGAACACTGAAGCTTTCTTT. Translated, it gives CASSLGLQGNTEAFF.